This T cell receptor (beta chain) was sequenced in a study of post-analysis software for immune sequencing data. The V end lost 8 bases, the J end lost 5 bases, and 21 bases lay between the germline ends. CDR3 length equals 16 residues. CDR1 is SNHLY, CDR2 FYNNEI, per germline. As to this clonotype: Its antigen is still unknown.

Sequencing libraries made from TCR beta cDNA carried unique molecular identifiers. A single record per CDR3 protein comes from TCRdb applying MiXCR to the PCR reads. The table shows about 260,000 distinct CDR3 sequences, with about 38% occurring only once. General study points: In patients, five or six TRBV segments were more frequent than in controls, with TRBV5-6, TRBV5-1 and TRBV20-1 among them.

Source material: blood. The chain employs TRBV2 and TRBJ1-4; D is unclear. The sequence came from a girl between 5 and 17 years old with multiple sclerosis. The CDR3: CASGSLGGRTNEKLFF. DNA of the CDR3: TGTGCCAGCGGTTCGTTAGGCGGGAGAACCAATGAAAAACTGTTTTTT. Drawing the rest from reference TRBV2 and TRBJ1-4, the complete variable domain is EPEVTQTPSHQVTQMGQEVILRCVPISNHLYFYWYRQILGQKVEFLVSFYNNEISEKSEIFDDQFSVERPDGSNFTLKIRSTKLEDSAMYFCASGSLGGRTNEKLFFGSGTQLSVL.